The present entry profiles one T cell receptor beta chain with its context. Antigen: not known. Germline CDR1 MDHEN, CDR2 SYDVKM. V dropped 4 bases and J dropped 5; count of bases not matched to a gene: 9. This CDR3 is 16 amino acids long. The sample originates from a study of blood T cells in healthy people across ages. Through a sample-barcoded 5' primer and a J-beta primer mix, a second PCR was run for about 6 to 11 cycles. A template-switch adaptor containing 12 random nucleotides labeled each cDNA molecule. TCRdb recomputed calls from the 5' RACE reads with MiXCR, one row per CDR3 protein. The sample yields 1,100,000 or so distinct CDR3 sequences, more than 35% seen once. Study results and limitations: Per-million-T-cell TCR beta diversity fell roughly linearly with age. Leaving the PBMCs unsorted stopped any conclusive comparison of naive versus antigen-experienced cells. Long-lived donors had more naive CD4+ cells and higher diversity than aged donors.

The material sequenced was blood. The rearrangement links TRBV28 to TRBJ2-5; the match to TRBD2 covers 11 bases. The source of this sequence is a woman aged 55 to 70 in good health. The CDR3 DNA reads TGTGCCAGCAGTTCCCTAGCGGGAGGTCCGGAGGAGACCCAGTACTTC. The encoded protein is CASSSLAGGPEETQYF. Supplemented by reference TRBV28 and TRBJ2-5, the full variable domain reads DVKVTQSSRYLVKRTGEKVFLECVQDMDHENMFWYRQDPGLGLRLIYFSYDVKMKEKGDIPEGYSVSREKKERFSLILESASTNQTSMYLCASSSLAGGPEETQYFGPGTRLLVL.